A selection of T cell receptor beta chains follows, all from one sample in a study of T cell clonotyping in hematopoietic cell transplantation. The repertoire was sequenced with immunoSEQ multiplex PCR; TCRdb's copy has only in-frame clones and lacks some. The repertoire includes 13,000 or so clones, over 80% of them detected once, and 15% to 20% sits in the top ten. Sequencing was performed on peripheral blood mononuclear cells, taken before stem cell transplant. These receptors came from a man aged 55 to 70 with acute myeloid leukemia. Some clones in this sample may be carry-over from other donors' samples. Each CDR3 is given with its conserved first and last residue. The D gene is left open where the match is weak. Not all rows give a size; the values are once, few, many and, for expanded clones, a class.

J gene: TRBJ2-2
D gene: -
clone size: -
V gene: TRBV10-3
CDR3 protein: CAISEPRQTNTGELFF
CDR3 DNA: TGTGCCATCAGTGAGCCGAGACAGACCAACACCGGGGAGCTGTTTTTT

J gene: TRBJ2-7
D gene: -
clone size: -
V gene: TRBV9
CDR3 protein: CASSPHGGPYEQYF
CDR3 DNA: TGTGCCAGCAGCCCCCACGGGGGTCCATACGAGCAGTACTTC

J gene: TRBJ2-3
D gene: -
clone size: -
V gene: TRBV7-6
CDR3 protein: CASSLGGQTTDTQYF
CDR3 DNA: TGTGCCAGCAGCTTAGGGGGACAAACCACAGATACGCAGTATTTT

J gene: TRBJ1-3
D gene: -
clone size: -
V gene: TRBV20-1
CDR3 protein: CSADDGNTIYF
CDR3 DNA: TGCAGTGCTGATGACGGAAACACCATATATTTT

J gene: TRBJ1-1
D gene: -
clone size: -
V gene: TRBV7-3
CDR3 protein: CASSFPNRVSGNTEAFF
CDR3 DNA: TGTGCCAGCAGCTTCCCGAACAGGGTTTCGGGGAACACTGAAGCTTTCTTT

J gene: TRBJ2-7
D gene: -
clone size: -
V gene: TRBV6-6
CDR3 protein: CASRRDIHYEQYF
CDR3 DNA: TGTGCCAGCAGGAGGGACATCCACTACGAGCAGTACTTC

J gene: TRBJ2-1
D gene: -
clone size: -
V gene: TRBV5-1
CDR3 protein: CASSSRPGGHPDEQFF
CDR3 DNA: TGCGCCAGCAGCTCACGGCCGGGGGGCCATCCCGATGAGCAGTTCTTC

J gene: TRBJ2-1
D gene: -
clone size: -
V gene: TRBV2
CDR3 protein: CASSVQESYNEQFF
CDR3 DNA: TGTGCCAGCAGTGTTCAGGAGAGTTACAATGAGCAGTTCTTC

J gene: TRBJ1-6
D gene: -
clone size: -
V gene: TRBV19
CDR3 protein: CASRMRGSDSPLHF
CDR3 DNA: TGTGCCAGTAGAATGAGGGGCAGTGATTCACCCCTCCACTTT

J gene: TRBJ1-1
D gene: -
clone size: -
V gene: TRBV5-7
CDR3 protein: CASSLVQVGRFMNTEAFF
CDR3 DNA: TGTGCCAGCAGCTTGGTACAAGTTGGCCGATTTATGAACACTGAAGCTTTCTTT

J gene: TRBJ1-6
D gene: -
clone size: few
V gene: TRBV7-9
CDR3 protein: CASSSGPIVNSPLHF
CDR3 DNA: TGTGCCAGCAGTTCTGGGCCCATCGTCAATTCACCCCTCCACTTT

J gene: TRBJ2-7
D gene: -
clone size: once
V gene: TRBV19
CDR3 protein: CASSIAGGREYEQYF
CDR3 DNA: TGTGCCAGTAGTATAGCCGGGGGCAGGGAGTACGAGCAGTACTTC

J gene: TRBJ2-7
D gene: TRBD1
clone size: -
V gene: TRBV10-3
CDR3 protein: CAISVPGTGREQYF
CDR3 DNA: TGTGCCATCAGTGTCCCCGGGACAGGGCGCGAGCAGTACTTC

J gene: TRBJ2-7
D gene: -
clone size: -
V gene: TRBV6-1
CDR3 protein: CASRDGGRRNEQYF
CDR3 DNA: TGTGCCAGCCGGGACGGAGGGAGACGCAACGAGCAGTACTTC

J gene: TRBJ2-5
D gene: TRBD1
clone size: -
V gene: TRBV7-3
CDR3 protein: CASSSGQGAFVTQYF
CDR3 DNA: TGTGCCAGCAGCTCGGGACAGGGGGCCTTTGTGACCCAGTACTTC

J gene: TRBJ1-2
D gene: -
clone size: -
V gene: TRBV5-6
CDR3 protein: CASSPRQTANYGYTF
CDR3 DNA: TGTGCCAGCAGCCCCCGTCAGACGGCTAACTATGGCTACACCTTC

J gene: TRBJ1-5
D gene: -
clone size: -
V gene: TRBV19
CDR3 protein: CASSTGQWVDQPQHF
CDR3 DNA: TGTGCCAGTAGTACCGGACAGTGGGTGGATCAGCCCCAGCATTTT

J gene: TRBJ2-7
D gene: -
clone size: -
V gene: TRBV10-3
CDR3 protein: CATGKEAREQYF
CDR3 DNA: TGTGCCACGGGGAAAGAAGCTCGCGAGCAGTACTTC

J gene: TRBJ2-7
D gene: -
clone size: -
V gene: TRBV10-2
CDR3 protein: CASSAGFAYEQYF
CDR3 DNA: TGCGCCAGCAGCGCTGGGTTCGCCTACGAGCAGTACTTC

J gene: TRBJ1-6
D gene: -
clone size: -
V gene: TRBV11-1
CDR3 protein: CASSLARYSPLHF
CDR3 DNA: TGTGCCAGCAGCTTAGCGCGGTATTCACCCCTCCACTTT

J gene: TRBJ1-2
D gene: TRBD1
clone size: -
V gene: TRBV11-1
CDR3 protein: CASSKRSVVEGAGYTF
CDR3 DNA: TGTGCCAGCAGCAAAAGATCAGTTGTGGAGGGGGCTGGCTACACCTTC

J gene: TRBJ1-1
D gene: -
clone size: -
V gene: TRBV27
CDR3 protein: CASSSALEAFF
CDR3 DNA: TGTGCCAGCAGTTCGGCCCTTGAAGCTTTCTTT

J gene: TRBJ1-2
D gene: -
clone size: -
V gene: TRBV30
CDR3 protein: CAWSRGDTLYTF
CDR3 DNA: TGTGCCTGGAGTCGGGGGGACACACTATACACCTTC

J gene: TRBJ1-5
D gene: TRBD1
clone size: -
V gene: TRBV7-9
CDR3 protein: CASSLFRTIGTDGNQPQHF
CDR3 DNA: TGTGCCAGCAGCTTATTTCGTACGATTGGGACAGATGGCAATCAGCCCCAGCATTTT

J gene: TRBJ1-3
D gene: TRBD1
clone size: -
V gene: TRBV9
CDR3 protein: CASSVGQTTSGNTIYF
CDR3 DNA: TGTGCCAGCAGCGTGGGACAGACAACCTCTGGAAACACCATATATTTT

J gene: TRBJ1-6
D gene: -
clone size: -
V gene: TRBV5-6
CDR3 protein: CASSPGGEYNSPLHF
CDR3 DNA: TGTGCCAGCAGCCCCGGCGGCGAGTATAATTCACCCCTCCACTTT

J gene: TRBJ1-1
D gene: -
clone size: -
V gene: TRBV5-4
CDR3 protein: CASSLWGLLNTEAFF
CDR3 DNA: TGTGCCAGCAGCTTGTGGGGTCTATTGAACACTGAAGCTTTCTTT

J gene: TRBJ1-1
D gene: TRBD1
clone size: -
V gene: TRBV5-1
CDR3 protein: CASSPQTGVNTEAFF
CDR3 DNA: TGCGCCAGCAGCCCCCAGACAGGGGTGAACACTGAAGCTTTCTTT

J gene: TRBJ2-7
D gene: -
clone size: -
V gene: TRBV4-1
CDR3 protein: CASSPGRNSYEQYF
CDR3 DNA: TGCGCCAGCAGCCCGGGACGCAACTCCTACGAGCAGTACTTC

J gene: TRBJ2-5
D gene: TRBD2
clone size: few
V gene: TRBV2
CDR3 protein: CASSESSGGGETQYF
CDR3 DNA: TGTGCCAGCAGTGAGTCAAGCGGGGGAGGAGAGACCCAGTACTTC

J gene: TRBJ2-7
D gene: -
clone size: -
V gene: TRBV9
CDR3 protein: CASSGGEIAYEQYF
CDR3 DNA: TGTGCCAGCAGCGGGGGAGAGATAGCCTACGAGCAGTACTTC

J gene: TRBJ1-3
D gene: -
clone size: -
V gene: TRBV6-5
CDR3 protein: CASSLDNSGNTIYF
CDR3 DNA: TGTGCCAGCAGTTTGGACAACTCTGGAAACACCATATATTTT

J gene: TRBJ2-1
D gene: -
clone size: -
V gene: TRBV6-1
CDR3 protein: CASARGREYEQFF
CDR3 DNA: TGTGCCAGCGCCAGGGGGCGGGAGTATGAGCAGTTCTTC

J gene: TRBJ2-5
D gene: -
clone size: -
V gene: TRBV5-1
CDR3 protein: CASSLAPQETQYF
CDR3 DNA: TGCGCCAGCAGCTTGGCCCCACAAGAGACCCAGTACTTC

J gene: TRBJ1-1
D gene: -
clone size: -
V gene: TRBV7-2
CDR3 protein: CASSLRTVNTEAFF
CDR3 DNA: TGTGCCAGCAGCTTAAGAACGGTGAACACTGAAGCTTTCTTT

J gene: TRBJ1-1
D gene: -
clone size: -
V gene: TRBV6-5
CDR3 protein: CASSYGRNTEAFF
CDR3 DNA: TGTGCCAGCAGTTATGGACGGAACACTGAAGCTTTCTTT

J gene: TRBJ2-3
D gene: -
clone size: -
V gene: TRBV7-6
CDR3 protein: CASSRDRGTLLAGTNGTDTQYF
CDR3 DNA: TGTGCCAGCAGCCGGGACAGGGGGACCCTACTAGCGGGGACCAACGGTACAGATACGCAGTATTTT

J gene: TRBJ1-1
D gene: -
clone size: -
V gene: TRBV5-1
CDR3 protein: CASSFPEPNTEAFF
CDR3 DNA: TGCGCCAGCAGCTTCCCAGAACCGAACACTGAAGCTTTCTTT

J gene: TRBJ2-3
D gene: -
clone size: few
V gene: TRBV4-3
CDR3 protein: CASSQAGNPSDTQYF
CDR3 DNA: TGCGCCAGCAGCCAAGCGGGGAACCCTTCAGATACGCAGTATTTT

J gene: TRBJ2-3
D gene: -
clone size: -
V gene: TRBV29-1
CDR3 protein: CSVPGDYPTQDTQYF
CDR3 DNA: TGCAGCGTCCCAGGGGACTATCCTACACAGGATACGCAGTATTTT

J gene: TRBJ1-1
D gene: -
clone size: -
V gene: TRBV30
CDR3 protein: CAWSVNLENTEAFF
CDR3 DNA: TGTGCCTGGAGTGTAAATTTGGAAAACACTGAAGCTTTCTTT

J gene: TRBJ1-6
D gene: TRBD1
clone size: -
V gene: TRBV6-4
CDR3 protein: CASSGQGGSPLHF
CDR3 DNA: TGTGCCAGCAGCGGACAGGGTGGTTCACCCCTCCACTTT

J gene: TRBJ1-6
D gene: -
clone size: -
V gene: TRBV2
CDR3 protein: CASSEEGALHF
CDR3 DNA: TGTGCCAGCAGTGAAGAAGGAGCCCTCCACTTT

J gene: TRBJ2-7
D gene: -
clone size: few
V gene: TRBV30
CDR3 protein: CAADGELSYEQYF
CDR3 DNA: TGTGCCGCGGACGGTGAGCTCTCCTACGAGCAGTACTTC

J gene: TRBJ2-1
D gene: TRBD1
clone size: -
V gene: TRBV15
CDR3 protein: CATSRGQGIYNEQFF
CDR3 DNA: TGTGCCACCAGCAGGGGACAGGGAATCTACAATGAGCAGTTCTTC

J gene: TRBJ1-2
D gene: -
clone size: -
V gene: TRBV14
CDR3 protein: CASSQSVGYGGYTF
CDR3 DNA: TGTGCCAGCAGCCAGAGTGTCGGGTACGGTGGCTACACCTTC

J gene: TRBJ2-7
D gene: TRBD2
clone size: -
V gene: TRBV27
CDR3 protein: CASSSLREAGENEQYF
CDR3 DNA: TGTGCCAGCAGTTCCCTAAGAGAAGCGGGGGAAAACGAGCAGTACTTC

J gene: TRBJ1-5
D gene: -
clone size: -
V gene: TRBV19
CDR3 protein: CASSMGGGNSNQPQHF
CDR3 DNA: TGTGCCAGTAGTATGGGTGGGGGGAATAGCAATCAGCCCCAGCATTTT

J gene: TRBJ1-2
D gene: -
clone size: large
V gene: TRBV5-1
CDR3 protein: CASSTAGSGGANYGYTF
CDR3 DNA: TGCGCCAGCAGCACCGCGGGGTCGGGGGGTGCTAACTATGGCTACACCTTC

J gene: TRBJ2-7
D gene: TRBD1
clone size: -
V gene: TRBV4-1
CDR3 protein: CASSRDRDYEQYF
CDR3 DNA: TGCGCCAGCAGCCGCGACAGGGACTACGAGCAGTACTTC

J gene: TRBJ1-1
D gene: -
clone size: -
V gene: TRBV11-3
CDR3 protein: CASSLERISFF
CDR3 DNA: TGTGCCAGCAGCTTAGAACGAATCTCTTTCTTT

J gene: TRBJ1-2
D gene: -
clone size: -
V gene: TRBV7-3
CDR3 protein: CASSLTGAGDGYTF
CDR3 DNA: TGTGCCAGCAGCTTAACTGGGGCAGGGGATGGCTACACCTTC

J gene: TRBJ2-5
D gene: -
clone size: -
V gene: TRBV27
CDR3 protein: CASKGAQETQYF
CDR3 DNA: TGTGCCAGCAAAGGGGCTCAAGAGACCCAGTACTTC

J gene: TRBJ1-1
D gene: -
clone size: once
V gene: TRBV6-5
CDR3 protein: CASSYRGVEAFF
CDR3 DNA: TGTGCCAGCAGTTACCGCGGAGTTGAAGCTTTCTTT

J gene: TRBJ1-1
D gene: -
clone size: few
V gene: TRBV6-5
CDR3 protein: CASRDLPDEAFF
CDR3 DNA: TGTGCCAGCAGGGACCTTCCGGATGAAGCTTTCTTT

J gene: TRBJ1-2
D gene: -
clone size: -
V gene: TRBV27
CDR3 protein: CASSPWLRDGYTF
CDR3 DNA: TGTGCCAGCAGCCCCTGGCTCCGCGATGGCTACACCTTC

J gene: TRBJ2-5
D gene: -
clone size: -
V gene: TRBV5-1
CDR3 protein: CASSLGQGGETQYF
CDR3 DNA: TGCGCCAGCAGCTTGGGACAGGGAGGGGAGACCCAGTACTTC

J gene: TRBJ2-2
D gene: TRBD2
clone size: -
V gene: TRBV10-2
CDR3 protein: CASRLAGGHTGELFF
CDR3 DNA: TGCGCCAGCAGATTAGCGGGGGGACACACCGGGGAGCTGTTTTTT

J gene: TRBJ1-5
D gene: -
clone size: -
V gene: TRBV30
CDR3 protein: CAWSGQSNQPQHF
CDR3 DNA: TGTGCCTGGAGTGGGCAGAGCAATCAGCCCCAGCATTTT

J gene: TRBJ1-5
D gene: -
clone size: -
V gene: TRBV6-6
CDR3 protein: CASTLDGPGHWPQHF
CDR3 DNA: TGTGCCAGCACCTTAGATGGGCCTGGACATTGGCCCCAGCATTTT